These 8 T cell receptor beta chains originate from one sample sequenced in a study of blood T cell repertoires in COVID-19. The data were produced by immunoSEQ multiplex PCR, yet TCRdb's version contains in-frame clones alone and is incomplete. The table lists a few hundred thousand clones, about 80% of them singletons. Source material: PBMCs or T cells enriched from blood (not recorded which). The receptors stem from a man aged 25 to 45 with acute COVID-19.

This sequence joins TRBV5-4 and TRBJ1-3, with 7 bases aligning to TRBD1. The CDR3 is 16 residues long. Germline assignment: CDR1 SGHNT and CDR2 YYREEE (reference sequence). V gave up 4 bases and J gave up 0 bases; unmatched junction bases: 7. CDR3 sequence (DNA): TGTGCCAGCAGCCCGGGGACAGACCTCTCTGGAAACACCATATATTTT. Protein: CASSPGTDLSGNTIYF.

The chain employs TRBV11-2 and TRBJ1-4; D is undetermined. Trimming cost V 1 base and J 6 bases, with 9 bases left between them. This CDR3 region has 14 residues. Looked up from germline, CDR1 is SGHAT and CDR2 is FQNNGV. The CDR3 DNA reads as TGTGCCAGCAGCTTAGGGCCAGTGGATGAAAAACTGTTTTTT. The encoded protein is CASSLGPVDEKLFF.

This chain connects TRBV5-1 to TRBJ2-3; 13 positions agree with TRBD2. V dropped 5 bases and J dropped 4; count of bases not matched to a gene: 1. This CDR3 is 14 amino acids long. Per the germline V gene, CDR1 is SGHRS and CDR2 is YFSETQ. The CDR3, as DNA: TGCGCCAGCAGACTAGCGGGGGGGCCAGATACGCAGTATTTT. Protein product: CASRLAGGPDTQYF.

The genes are TRBV5-1 and TRBJ1-5; TRBD1 might be the D (6 bases). Germline lookup yields CDR1 SGHRS and CDR2 YFSETQ. This CDR3 region has 13 residues. With 4 bases removed from V and 9 bases from J, the gap between germline ends came to 14 bases. The CDR3: CASSPGGLGPQHF. DNA for the CDR3: TGCGCCAGCAGCCCGGGGGGGCTTGGGCCCCAGCATTTT.

This chain uses TRBV4-2 with TRBJ1-1; weak D call: TRBD1 (6 bases). The CDR3 runs 14 residues. The germline V gene has CDR1 LGHNA and CDR2 YNFKEQ. Deletions cut 4 bases from V and 1 base from J, with 10 bases between. The CDR3 here is CASSPGGRNTEAFF. DNA for the CDR3: TGTGCCAGCAGCCCGGGGGGCAGGAACACTGAAGCTTTCTTT.

V usage is TRBV5-1 and J usage is TRBJ2-5; D ambiguous. Germline V gives CDR1 SGHRS, CDR2 YFSETQ. With 0 bases removed from V and 5 bases from J, the gap between germline ends came to 11 bases. The CDR3 has 14 residues. CDR3 bases: TGCGCCAGCAGCTTGGAACTAATACGGGAGACCCAGTACTTC. Its translation is CASSLELIRETQYF.

Of note for this clone: The germline gene is not matched at one end of the junction; a read error may be the cause. At the DNA level, this CDR3 is encoded by other sequences in the same sample as well. V gene TRBV5-1 combines with J gene TRBJ2-3; D is unclear. Germline V lookup: CDR1 SGHRS, CDR2 YFSETQ. The CDR3 length is 12 residues. CDR3 sequence reads: CASSLSTDTQYF. As DNA, the CDR3 is TGTGCCAGCAGCTTGTCAACAGATACGCAGTATTTT.

This clone is a singleton in its sample. This chain joins TRBV24-1 and TRBJ1-2, with no clear D. The CDR3 is 14 residues long. V was trimmed by 7 bases and J by 8 bases, leaving 19 bases between them. CDR1 and CDR2 from the germline V gene are KGHDR and SFDVKD. The CDR3 DNA reads as TGTGCCACCAGGTCGTCCGGGATGAGAGGAGGCTACACCTTC. Translated, it gives CATRSSGMRGGYTF.